The clone carrying this T cell receptor beta chain was seen only a few times. Trimming left V 4 bases short and J 0 bases short, with 10 bases between. Germline CDR1 is SGHRS and CDR2 is YFSETQ. The CDR3 length is 14 residues. The data stem from a study of control samples from healthy donors and cancer patients. Some clones are missing from TCRdb's copy, which holds only in-frame ones; the method was immunoSEQ multiplex PCR. The repertoire holds 70,000 to 75,000 clones, with about 90% as singletons. Material for sequencing was PBMCs. This chain uses TRBV5-1 with TRBJ2-5; D might be TRBD1 (5 bases). The sequence derives from a man in his fifties or sixties with lung cancer. The CDR3 DNA sequence: TGCGCCAGCAGCGAAAGACAGTACCAAGAGACCCAGTACTTC. Translating gives CASSERQYQETQYF. The full variable domain, completed using reference TRBV5-1 and TRBJ2-5, is KAGVTQTPRYLIKTRGQQVTLSCSPISGHRSVSWYQQTPGQGLQFLFEYFSETQRNKGNFPGRFSGRQFSNSRSEMNVSTLELGDSALYLCASSERQYQETQYFGPGTRLLVL.